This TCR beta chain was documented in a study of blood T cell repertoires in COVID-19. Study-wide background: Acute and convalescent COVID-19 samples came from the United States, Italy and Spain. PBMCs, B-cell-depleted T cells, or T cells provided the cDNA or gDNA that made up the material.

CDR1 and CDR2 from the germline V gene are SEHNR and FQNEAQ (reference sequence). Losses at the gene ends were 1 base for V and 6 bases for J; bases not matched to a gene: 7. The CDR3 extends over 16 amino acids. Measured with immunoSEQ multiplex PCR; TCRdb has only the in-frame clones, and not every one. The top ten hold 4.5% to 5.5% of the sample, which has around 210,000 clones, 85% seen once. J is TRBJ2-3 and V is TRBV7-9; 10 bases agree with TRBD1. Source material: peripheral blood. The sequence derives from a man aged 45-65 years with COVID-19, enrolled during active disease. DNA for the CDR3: TGTGCCAGCAGCTTAGGGACAGGGGGTTGGCTTGATACGCAGTATTTT. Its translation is CASSLGTGGWLDTQYF.